These 20 T cell receptor beta chains originate from one sample sequenced in a study of OX40 agonist ivuxolimab in advanced cancers. TCRdb keeps only in-frame clones here, not all; method: immunoSEQ multiplex PCR. In the table there are about 90,000 clones, around 85% of which are singletons. This specimen was CD4+ or CD8+ T cells sorted from blood, taken in a trial of the OX40 agonist ivuxolimab. These receptors originate from an adult with an advanced solid tumor such as melanoma, head and neck, liver or kidney cancer.

This clone occurred once. The V and J genes are TRBV2 and TRBJ1-2; 7 bases line up with TRBD1. Trimming at V came to 9 bases and at J to 4 bases, leaving 11 bases not matched to a gene. Germline CDR1 reads SNHLY; CDR2 reads FYNNEI. The CDR3 loop spans 14 amino acids. As DNA, the CDR3 is TGTGCCAGTATTTGGGACAGATCCCTCTATGGCTACACCTTC. It encodes CASIWDRSLYGYTF.

This rearrangement joins TRBV6-1 to TRBJ2-5; perhaps TRBD1 as D (6 bases). The V gene's germline CDR1 is MNHNS and CDR2 SASEGT. CDR3 length: 13 amino acids. Trimming left V 8 bases short and J 0 bases short, with 10 bases between. CDR3 in DNA: TGTGCCAGCGGACAGCAGCACCAAGAGACCCAGTACTTC. Protein sequence: CASGQQHQETQYF.

V and J are TRBV7-9 and TRBJ2-1; D may be TRBD1 (6 bases). The CDR3 runs to 14 residues. Trimming left V 6 bases short and J 10 bases short, with 19 bases between. Looked up from germline, CDR1 is SEHNR and CDR2 is FQNEAQ (reference sequence). This chain's CDR3 is CASSPKQGLGEQFF. For the CDR3, the DNA is TGTGCCAGCAGTCCCAAGCAGGGGCTCGGCGAGCAGTTCTTC.

J is TRBJ2-3 and V is TRBV7-3; no firm D call. V was cut by 0 bases and J by 2 bases, with 9 bases left in between. The germline CDR1 and CDR2 sequences are SGHTA and FQGTGA. This CDR3 region has 15 residues. CDR3 sequence reads: CASSLTSQITDTQYF. The CDR3 DNA reads as TGTGCCAGCAGCTTAACCAGCCAGATCACAGATACGCAGTATTTT.

The chain is built from TRBV5-3 and TRBJ2-7; TRBD1 aligns across 8 bases. TRBV5-3 is treated as an ORF (open reading frame) with a function not yet certain. The CDR3 length is 16 residues. J was trimmed by 5 bases and V by 0 bases; bases with no gene match: 10. The CDR3 DNA follows: TGTGCCAGAAGCTTGGGGGGCCGACAGGGGTTTGACGAGCAGTACTTC. Residues: CARSLGGRQGFDEQYF.

V is TRBV29-1 and J is TRBJ2-7, with a possible D match to TRBD1 (7 bases). The CDR3 runs to 12 residues. Between the trimmed V and J ends, which lost 3 bases and 9 bases, there was a span of 15 bases. CDR1 and CDR2 (germline): SQVTM, ANQGSEA. The CDR3 region is CSVDKGGQRQYF. DNA of the CDR3: TGCAGCGTTGATAAGGGGGGACAGCGGCAGTACTTC.

This clone has only a few counts. This chain uses TRBV6-6 with TRBJ2-7, with 9 bases fitting TRBD1. V was clipped by 2 bases and J by 6 bases; unmatched bases: 11. This CDR3 has 16 residues. In germline, CDR1 is MNHNY, CDR2 SVGAGI (reference sequence). In DNA, the CDR3 is TGTGCCAGCAGTTACGCCCCCGGGACAGGGCCACCCGAGCAGTACTTC. Residues: CASSYAPGTGPPEQYF.

The chain has TRBV28 and TRBJ1-2; D gene unclear. Germline V lookup: CDR1 MDHEN, CDR2 SYDVKM. CDR3 length equals 13 residues. Trimming took off 3 bases at V and 4 bases at J, with 9 bases between the two ends. This CDR3 reads CASSLGKGYGYTF. The CDR3, as DNA: TGTGCCAGCAGTTTGGGGAAAGGCTATGGCTACACCTTC.

This rearrangement joins TRBV2 to TRBJ1-2; the D is unclear. Germline CDR1 is SNHLY and CDR2 is FYNNEI. V was trimmed by 1 base and J by 4 bases, leaving 13 bases between them. CDR3 length: 15 residues. CDR3 sequence (DNA): TGTGCCAGCAGTGAAGTCGGCCTCTCCCTCTATGGCTACACCTTC. This codes for CASSEVGLSLYGYTF.

The genes are TRBV6-6 and TRBJ1-1; 8 bases agree with TRBD1. V trimming: 6 bases; J trimming: 0 bases; junction bases outside the gene matches: 9. Germline V CDR1 and CDR2: MNHNY, SVGAGI (reference sequence). The CDR3 has 16 amino acids. CDR3 nucleotides: TGTGCCAGCAGCCGCGGACAGGGCTTCATGAACACTGAAGCTTTCTTT. It specifies CASSRGQGFMNTEAFF.

This clone was counted a single time. Here the CDR3 DNA reads TGTGCCAGCAGTCGGGGACAGGGCCACACAGATACGCAGTATTTT. Translation gives CASSRGQGHTDTQYF. The chain has TRBV6-4 and TRBJ2-3, with TRBD1 matching over 9 bases. The length of the CDR3 is 15 residues. The germline CDR1 and CDR2 sequences are MRHNA and SNTAGT. V gave up 5 bases and J gave up 2 bases; unmatched junction bases: 5.

This clone has just a few counts. The gene calls are TRBV5-1 and TRBJ2-7; TRBD2 aligns across 10 bases. The junction had 0 bases not matched to a gene; V was cut back by 6 bases and J by 3 bases. Per the germline V gene, CDR1 is SGHRS and CDR2 is YFSETQ. This CDR3 is 12 amino acids long. The CDR3 sequence: CASKREGYEQYF. In DNA, the CDR3 is TGCGCCAGCAAGCGGGAGGGCTACGAGCAGTACTTC.

The J gene is TRBJ2-7, the V gene TRBV10-3, with 8 positions matching TRBD1. CDR3 length: 15 amino acids. The germline V gene has CDR1 ENHRY and CDR2 SYGVKD. The V gene end was trimmed by 8 bases and the J gene end by 5 bases; junction bases not matched to a gene: 14. CDR3 residues: CAIGQGTPIPHEQYF. The CDR3 bases are TGTGCCATCGGACAGGGTACCCCGATTCCCCACGAGCAGTACTTC.

This clone has just one count. This sequence joins TRBV10-3 and TRBJ1-1, with D perhaps matching TRBD1 (5 bases). V dropped 2 bases and J dropped 11 bases, with 12 bases sitting between them. The CDR3 contains 12 residues. The germline CDR1 and CDR2 sequences are ENHRY and SYGVKD. The CDR3 loop reads CAISEGVGVAFF. CDR3 nucleotide sequence: TGTGCCATCAGTGAGGGGGTAGGGGTGGCTTTCTTT.

This chain uses TRBV28 with TRBJ1-4, with no clear D. Germline V gives CDR1 MDHEN, CDR2 SYDVKM. The CDR3 contains 14 residues. Between the trimmed V and J ends, which lost 5 bases and 7 bases, there was a span of 14 bases. This CDR3 reads CASSPPQRGEKLFF. In DNA form, the CDR3 reads TGTGCCAGCAGTCCCCCCCAAAGAGGTGAAAAACTGTTTTTT.

The V gene is TRBV7-6, the J gene TRBJ1-5; TRBD1 is a possible D gene (5 bases). The CDR3 is 14 residues long. Germline values: CDR1 SGHVS, CDR2 FNYEAQ. V gave up 2 bases and J gave up 7 bases, with 12 bases separating them. This chain's CDR3 is CASSLLGARQPQHF. The CDR3 DNA is TGTGCCAGCAGCTTACTAGGGGCGAGGCAGCCCCAGCATTTT.

The V call is TRBV18, the J call TRBJ2-1; TRBD2 might be the D (5 bases). V lost 5 bases and J lost 9, with 8 bases in between. Per the germline V gene, CDR1 is KGHSH and CDR2 is LQKENI. CDR3 length equals 11 residues. DNA for the CDR3: TGTGCCAGCTCAGATCGGGGTGAGCAGTTCTTC. It yields the protein CASSDRGEQFF.

The chain is built from TRBV6-5 and TRBJ2-7, with no clear D. The CDR3 totals 12 residues. V lost 7 bases to trimming and J lost 3 bases, with 10 bases between them. Germline CDR1 reads MNHEY; CDR2 reads SVGAGI. Here the CDR3 DNA reads TGTGCCAGCACCTCAACTTACTACGAGCAGTACTTC. Protein sequence: CASTSTYYEQYF.

This sequence joins TRBV29-1 and TRBJ2-1; no firm D call. This CDR3 region has 13 residues. Germline CDR1 is SQVTM and CDR2 is ANQGSEA. V gave up 5 bases and J gave up 6 bases, with 14 bases separating them. For the CDR3, the DNA is TGCAGCGTTCTAAGGGATCGAGGCAATGAGCAGTTCTTC. Translating gives CSVLRDRGNEQFF.

The rearrangement links TRBV28 to TRBJ2-3; D unresolved. Germline CDR1 and CDR2: MDHEN and SYDVKM. The ends were cut back, 6 bases at V and 0 bases at J, with 4 bases in the middle. This CDR3 region has 12 residues. The CDR3, as DNA: TGTGCCAGCAGGTTTAGCACAGATACGCAGTATTTT. This encodes CASRFSTDTQYF.